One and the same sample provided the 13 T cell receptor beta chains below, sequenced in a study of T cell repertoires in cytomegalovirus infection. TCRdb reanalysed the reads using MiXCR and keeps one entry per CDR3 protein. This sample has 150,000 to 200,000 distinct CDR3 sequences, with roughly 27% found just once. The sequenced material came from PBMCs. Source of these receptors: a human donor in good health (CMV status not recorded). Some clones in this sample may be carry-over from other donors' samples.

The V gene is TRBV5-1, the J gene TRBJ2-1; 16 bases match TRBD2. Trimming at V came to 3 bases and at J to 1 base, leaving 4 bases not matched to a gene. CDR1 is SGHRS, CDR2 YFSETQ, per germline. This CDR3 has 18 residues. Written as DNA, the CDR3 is TGCGCCAGCAGCTCCGGGACTAGCGGGGGGGTATCCTACAATGAGCAGTTCTTC. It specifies CASSSGTSGGVSYNEQFF.

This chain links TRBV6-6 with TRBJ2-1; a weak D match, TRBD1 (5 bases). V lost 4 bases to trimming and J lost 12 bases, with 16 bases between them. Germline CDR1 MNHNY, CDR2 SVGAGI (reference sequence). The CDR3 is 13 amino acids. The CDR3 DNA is TGTGCCAGCAGTTCCGACCTAGGACAAGGGCAGTTCTTC. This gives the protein CASSSDLGQGQFF.

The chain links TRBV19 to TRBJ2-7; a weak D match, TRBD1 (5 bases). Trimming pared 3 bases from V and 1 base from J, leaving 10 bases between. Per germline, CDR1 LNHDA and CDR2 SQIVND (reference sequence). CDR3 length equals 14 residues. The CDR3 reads CASSIGASSYEQYF. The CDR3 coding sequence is TGTGCCAGTAGTATTGGGGCCTCATCCTACGAGCAGTACTTC.

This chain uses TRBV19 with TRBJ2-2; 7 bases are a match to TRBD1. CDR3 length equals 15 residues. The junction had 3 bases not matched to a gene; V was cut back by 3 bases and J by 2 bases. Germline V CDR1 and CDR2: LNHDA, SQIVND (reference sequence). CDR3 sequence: CASSIWTGNTGELFF. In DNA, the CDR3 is TGTGCCAGTAGTATCTGGACAGGCAACACCGGGGAGCTGTTTTTT. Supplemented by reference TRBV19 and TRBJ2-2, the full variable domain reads DGGITQSPKYLFRKEGQNVTLSCEQNLNHDAMYWYRQDPGQGLRLIYYSQIVNDFQKGDIAEGYSVSREKKESFPLTVTSAQKNPTAFYLCASSIWTGNTGELFFGEGSRLTVL.

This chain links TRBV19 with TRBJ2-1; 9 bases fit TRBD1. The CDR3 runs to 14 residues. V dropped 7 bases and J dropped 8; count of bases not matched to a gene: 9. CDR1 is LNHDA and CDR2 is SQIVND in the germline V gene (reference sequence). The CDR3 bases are TGTGCCAGTAATACCGGGACAGGGAGCCATGAGCAGTTCTTC. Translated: CASNTGTGSHEQFF.

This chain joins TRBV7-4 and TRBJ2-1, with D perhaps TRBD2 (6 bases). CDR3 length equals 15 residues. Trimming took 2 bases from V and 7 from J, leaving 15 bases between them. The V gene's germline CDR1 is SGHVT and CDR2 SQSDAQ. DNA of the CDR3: TGTGCCAGCAGCTTAATCGCGGGACCGAGTAATGAGCAGTTCTTC. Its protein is CASSLIAGPSNEQFF.

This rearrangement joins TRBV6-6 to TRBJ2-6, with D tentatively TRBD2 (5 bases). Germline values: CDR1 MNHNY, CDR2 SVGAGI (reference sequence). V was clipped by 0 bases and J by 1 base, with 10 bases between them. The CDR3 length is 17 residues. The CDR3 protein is CASSYSGLASGANVLTF. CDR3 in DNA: TGTGCCAGCAGTTACTCCGGACTTGCGTCTGGGGCCAACGTCCTGACTTTC.

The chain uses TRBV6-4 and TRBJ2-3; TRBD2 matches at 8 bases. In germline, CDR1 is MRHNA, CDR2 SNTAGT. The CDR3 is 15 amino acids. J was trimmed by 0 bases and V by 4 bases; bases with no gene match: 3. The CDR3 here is CASSVQRGSTDTQYF. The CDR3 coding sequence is TGTGCCAGCAGTGTCCAGCGGGGGAGCACAGATACGCAGTATTTT.

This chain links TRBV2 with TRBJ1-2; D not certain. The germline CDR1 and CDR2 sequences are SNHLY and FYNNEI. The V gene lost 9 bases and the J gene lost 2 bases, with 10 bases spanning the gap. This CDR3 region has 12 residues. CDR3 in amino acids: CARPGVNYGYTF. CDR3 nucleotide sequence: TGTGCCAGACCCGGGGTAAACTATGGCTACACCTTC.

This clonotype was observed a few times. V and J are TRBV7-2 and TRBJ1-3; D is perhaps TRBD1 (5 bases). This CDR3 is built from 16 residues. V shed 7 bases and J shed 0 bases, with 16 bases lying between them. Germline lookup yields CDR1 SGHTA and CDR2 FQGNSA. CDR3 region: CASIPEGLFSGNTIYF. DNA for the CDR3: TGTGCCAGCATCCCTGAGGGACTTTTCTCTGGAAACACCATATATTTT.

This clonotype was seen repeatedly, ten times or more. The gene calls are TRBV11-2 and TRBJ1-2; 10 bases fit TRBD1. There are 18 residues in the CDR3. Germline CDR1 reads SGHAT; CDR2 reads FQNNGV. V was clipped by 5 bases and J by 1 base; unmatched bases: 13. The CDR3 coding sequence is TGTGCCAGCAGCCCAGCCGGACCGGGACAGGGGATTAACTATGGCTACACCTTC. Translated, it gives CASSPAGPGQGINYGYTF. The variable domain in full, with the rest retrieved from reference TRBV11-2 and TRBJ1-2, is EAGVAQSPRYKIIEKRQSVAFWCNPISGHATLYWYQQILGQGPKLLIQFQNNGVVDDSQLPKDRFSAERLKGVDSTLKIQPAKLEDSAVYLCASSPAGPGQGINYGYTFGSGTRLTVV.

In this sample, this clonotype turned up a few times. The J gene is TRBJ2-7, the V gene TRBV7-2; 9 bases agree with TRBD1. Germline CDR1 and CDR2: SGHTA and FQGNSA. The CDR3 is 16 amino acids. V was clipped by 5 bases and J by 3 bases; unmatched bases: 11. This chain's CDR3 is CASSEGWTGVNYEQYF. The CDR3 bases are TGTGCCAGCAGCGAAGGCTGGACAGGGGTTAACTACGAGCAGTACTTC. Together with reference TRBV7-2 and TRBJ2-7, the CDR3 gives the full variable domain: GAGVSQSPSNKVTEKGKDVELRCDPISGHTALYWYRQSLGQGLEFLIYFQGNSAPDKSGLPSDRFSAERTGGSVSTLTIQRTQQEDSAVYLCASSEGWTGVNYEQYFGPGTRLTVT.

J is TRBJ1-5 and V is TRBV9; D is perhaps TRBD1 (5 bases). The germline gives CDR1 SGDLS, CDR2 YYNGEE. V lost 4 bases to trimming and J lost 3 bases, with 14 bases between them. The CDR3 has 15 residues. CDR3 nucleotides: TGTGCCAGCAGCACGGGGGGTTTCGCCAATCAGCCCCAGCATTTT. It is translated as CASSTGGFANQPQHF.